The 30 T cell receptor beta chains below come from one sample, sequenced in a study of T cells in localized non-small cell lung cancer. Only in-frame clones appear in the TCRdb table, and some are missing; sequencing was by immunoSEQ multiplex PCR. This table has about 2,100 clones, around 39% appearing once. The sample consisted of lung tumor tissue, taken before any cancer treatment. All receptors derive from a male donor aged 60 or over with stage II squamous cell lung carcinoma.

Only a few counts were recorded for this clone. The chain joins TRBV9 to TRBJ2-7; 7 bases are shared with TRBD2. V lost 6 bases and J lost 6; bases outside the gene matches: 12. The CDR3 runs 14 residues. CDR1 SGDLS and CDR2 YYNGEE come from the germline V gene. This CDR3 reads CASMGGGRGAEQYF. The CDR3 DNA reads as TGTGCCAGCATGGGAGGCGGGAGAGGAGCCGAGCAGTACTTC.

By share, this clone counts as medium-sized. The rearrangement uses TRBV11-3 and TRBJ1-1; possible D gene TRBD1, 5 bases. Per germline, CDR1 SGHNT and CDR2 YENEEA. The V gene lost 5 bases and the J gene lost 0 bases, with 10 bases spanning the gap. CDR3 length: 14 residues. In DNA form, the CDR3 reads TGTGCCAGCAGCCGGGGGGACCTGAACACTGAAGCTTTCTTT. It translates to CASSRGDLNTEAFF.

This chain joins TRBV6-8 and TRBJ1-2, with D perhaps matching TRBD1 (6 bases). The germline gives CDR1 MNHGY, CDR2 SAAAGT. The CDR3 sequence is 13 residues long. V lost 7 bases and J lost 6, with 15 bases in between. The CDR3 spells CASTKGGANGYTF. The CDR3 DNA follows: TGTGCCAGCACCAAGGGGGGGGCGAATGGCTACACCTTC.

This chain links TRBV18 with TRBJ1-3, with D perhaps TRBD1 (6 bases). CDR1 and CDR2 from the germline V gene are KGHSH and LQKENI. The CDR3 loop spans 16 amino acids. Trimming removed 7 bases at V and 4 bases at J, with 20 bases between. The CDR3 bases are TGTGCCAGCTTCACTTCCTCCAGGGGCTCAGGAAACACCATATATTTT. It codes for CASFTSSRGSGNTIYF. The full variable domain, in which reference TRBV18 and TRBJ1-3 provide the parts outside the CDR3, is NAGVMQNPRHLVRRRGQEARLRCSPMKGHSHVYWYRQLPEEGLKFMVYLQKENIIDESGMPKERFSAEFPKEGPSILRIQQVVRGDSAAYFCASFTSSRGSGNTIYFGEGSWLTVV.

This clone is termed medium-sized. This chain links TRBV7-1 with TRBJ1-4, with 7 positions matching TRBD1. TRBV7-1 is marked as an open reading frame, function uncertain. J lost 4 bases, V lost 7 bases, and 3 bases had no gene match. The CDR3 is made up of 13 amino acids. The CDR3 is CASTDRVNEKLFF. CDR3 DNA sequence: TGTGCCAGCACCGACAGGGTTAATGAAAAACTGTTTTTT.

CDR3 loop: CASSESKGAAGANVLTF. CDR3 DNA: TGTGCCAGCAGTGAATCCAAGGGGGCGGCGGGGGCCAACGTCCTGACTTTC. This sequence joins TRBV25-1 and TRBJ2-6, with 7 bases matching TRBD1. CDR1 MGHDK and CDR2 SYGVNS come from the germline V gene. V was pared by 1 base and J by 4 bases, with 7 bases of the junction left unmatched. The CDR3 runs 17 residues.

Only a few counts were recorded for this clone. The CDR3 sequence is CASSPGEGLAGAAETQYF. Here the CDR3 DNA reads TGTGCCAGCAGCCCGGGAGAGGGACTAGCGGGAGCGGCAGAGACCCAGTACTTC. The chain recombines TRBV11-3 with TRBJ2-5; 14 bases are a match to TRBD2. CDR1 SGHNT and CDR2 YENEEA come from the germline V gene. The CDR3 loop spans 18 amino acids. V lost 5 bases to trimming and J lost 4 bases; unmatched junction nucleotides: 12.

The chain joins TRBV29-1 to TRBJ2-2; TRBD1 aligns across 12 bases. The germline CDR1 and CDR2 sequences are SQVTM and ANQGSEA. The V gene end was trimmed by 3 bases and the J gene end by 8 bases; junction bases not matched to a gene: 7. CDR3 length: 15 amino acids. The CDR3 coding sequence is TGCAGCGTTGATGGGGGACAGGGGGCGATAGGGGAGCTGTTTTTT. It specifies CSVDGGQGAIGELFF.

This clone qualifies as medium-sized. The chain is built from TRBV7-2 and TRBJ2-7; the D is unclear. The CDR3 is made up of 13 amino acids. Germline CDR1 is SGHTA and CDR2 is FQGNSA. Trimming took 5 bases from V and 2 from J, leaving 10 bases between them. This chain's CDR3 is CASSARTTYEQYF. Here the CDR3 DNA reads TGTGCCAGCAGCGCAAGAACGACCTACGAGCAGTACTTC.

The gene calls are TRBV6-8 and TRBJ2-1, with 10 nucleotides matching TRBD2. Per germline, CDR1 MNHGY and CDR2 SAAAGT. V dropped 6 bases and J dropped 11; count of bases not matched to a gene: 7. This CDR3 has 13 residues. Here the CDR3 reads CASRPIAGGQQFF. CDR3 nucleotides: TGTGCCAGCAGGCCCATAGCGGGAGGCCAGCAGTTCTTC.

The chain has TRBV15 and TRBJ2-5; D is ambiguous. The CDR3 runs to 16 residues. Looked up from germline, CDR1 is LNHNV and CDR2 is YYDKDF (reference sequence). The ends were cut back, 0 bases at V and 2 bases at J, with 13 bases in the middle. CDR3 nucleotide sequence: TGTGCCACCAGCAGAGATTTGGGGTTGGGGCAAGAGACCCAGTACTTC. It yields the protein CATSRDLGLGQETQYF.

Here the CDR3 DNA reads TGTGCCAGCAGCTTAGTCGGCAACACCTACAATGAGCAGTTCTTC. Translating gives CASSLVGNTYNEQFF. The gene calls are TRBV7-5 and TRBJ2-1. TRBV7-5 is assigned pseudogene status. The CDR3 spans 15 residues.

Within the sample, this clone is medium-sized. The chain links TRBV11-3 to TRBJ1-2, with 11 bases aligning to TRBD1. Germline CDR1 and CDR2: SGHNT and YENEEA. The trim removed 5 bases at V and 8 bases at J, leaving 10 bases unmatched. The CDR3 totals 15 residues. The CDR3 sequence is CASSLNRDRGFGYTF. CDR3 nucleotide sequence: TGTGCCAGCAGCCTTAACCGGGACAGGGGGTTCGGCTACACCTTC.

The V and J genes are TRBV18 and TRBJ2-7; D is undetermined. V was shortened by 6 bases and J by 0 bases, with 6 bases between the two germline ends. Germline V gene sequence: CDR1 KGHSH, CDR2 LQKENI. This CDR3 region has 12 residues. The CDR3 loop is CASSPSSYEQYF. In DNA, the CDR3 is TGTGCCAGCTCCCCCAGCTCCTACGAGCAGTACTTC.

In nucleotides, the CDR3 is TGCGCCAGCAGGGGAGGACAGGGTAAGGCCGGGGAGCTGTTTTTT. It specifies CASRGGQGKAGELFF. The chain combines TRBV23-1 with TRBJ2-2; 8 bases fit TRBD1. TRBV23-1 is flagged as an ORF with uncertain function. This CDR3 region has 15 residues. V lost 6 bases, J lost 6 bases, and 9 bases stayed unmatched.

This chain links TRBV7-6 with TRBJ2-2; 7 bases are a match to TRBD1. The germline V gene encodes CDR1 SGHVS and CDR2 FNYEAQ. Trimming took 3 bases from V and 1 from J; bases not matched to a gene: 2. The CDR3 spans 15 residues. CDR3: CASSLDRRNTGELFF. The CDR3 DNA sequence: TGTGCCAGCAGCTTGGACAGGAGGAACACCGGGGAGCTGTTTTTT.

This clone is termed medium-sized (0.01 to 0.1%). The J gene is TRBJ2-3, the V gene TRBV7-1; 7 bases match TRBD1. TRBV7-1 is noted as an ORF with a role that remains uncertain. This CDR3 has 13 amino acids. V gave up 4 bases and J gave up 11 bases; unmatched junction bases: 9. The CDR3 DNA follows: TGTGCCAGCAGCTACTACAGGGGCCGGGAGCAGTATTTT. This encodes CASSYYRGREQYF.

This clone was detected a few times. This chain joins TRBV18 and TRBJ2-4, with 7 bases that match TRBD1. V shed 6 bases and J 5 bases; nucleotides not matched to a gene: 7. Germline V gene sequence: CDR1 KGHSH, CDR2 LQKENI. CDR3 size: 14 residues. The CDR3 spells CASSTGQLQNIQYF. The CDR3, as DNA: TGTGCCAGCTCGACGGGACAGCTTCAAAACATTCAGTACTTC.

The J gene is TRBJ1-2, the V gene TRBV28, with 8 bases aligning to TRBD1. Germline loops: CDR1 MDHEN, CDR2 SYDVKM. This CDR3 spans 14 amino acids. J lost 8 bases, V lost 6 bases, and 11 bases had no gene match. CDR3 coding DNA: TGTGCCAGCAGGACCTTTCGACAGGGGTGGGGCTACACCTTC. Its protein is CASRTFRQGWGYTF.

This clone has only a few counts. This chain joins TRBV28 and TRBJ2-3, with 7 positions matching TRBD2. V was clipped by 7 bases and J by 9 bases; unmatched bases: 19. CDR1 MDHEN and CDR2 SYDVKM come from the germline V gene. This CDR3 has 16 residues. In DNA, the CDR3 is TGTGCCAGCACCTTTAGCGGGTACTCCGGGGTAGGGACGCAGTATTTT. It translates to CASTFSGYSGVGTQYF.

The chain carries TRBV19 and TRBJ2-7; D perhaps matches TRBD2 (5 bases). Looked up from germline, CDR1 is LNHDA and CDR2 is SQIVND (reference sequence). This CDR3 has 14 residues. Trimming removed 4 bases from V and 5 bases from J, with 15 bases in between. CDR3 coding DNA: TGTGCCAGTAGTACCTTCCGGGGTACCGACGAGCAGTACTTC. Translated, it gives CASSTFRGTDEQYF.

This clone counts as medium-sized. The gene calls are TRBV11-3 and TRBJ1-3, with TRBD1 identical over 10 bases. CDR3 size: 16 residues. Looked up from germline, CDR1 is SGHNT and CDR2 is YENEEA. Losses at the gene ends were 5 bases for V and 5 bases for J; bases not matched to a gene: 9. CDR3 DNA: TGTGCCAGCAGCGATGCCGGGACAGGGGTTAGAAACACCATATATTTT. Translation gives CASSDAGTGVRNTIYF.

The chain employs TRBV11-3 and TRBJ2-1; 9 nucleotides line up with TRBD2. The length of the CDR3 is 17 residues. Germline lookup yields CDR1 SGHNT and CDR2 YENEEA. V shed 1 base, J shed 0 bases, and the junction held 4 bases outside the gene matches. The CDR3 reads CASSLVPSGTSYNEQFF. CDR3 sequence (DNA): TGTGCCAGCAGCTTAGTACCTAGCGGGACCTCCTACAATGAGCAGTTCTTC. Looking up the rest from reference TRBV11-3 and TRBJ2-1 gives the full variable domain: EAGVVQSPRYKIIEKKQPVAFWCNPISGHNTLYWYLQNLGQGPELLIRYENEEAVDDSQLPKDRFSAERLKGVDSTLKIQPAELGDSAVYLCASSLVPSGTSYNEQFFGPGTRLTVL.

This clone turned up a few times. The rearrangement links TRBV11-3 to TRBJ2-5, with TRBD2 as a possible D gene (5 bases). This CDR3 comprises 16 residues. The V and J ends lost 4 bases and 4 bases respectively, with 19 bases between them. Germline loops: CDR1 SGHNT, CDR2 YENEEA. In DNA, the CDR3 is TGTGCCAGCAGCTCCCCTGAGGGCCCCGGAGGAGAGACCCAGTACTTC. It codes for CASSSPEGPGGETQYF.

In its sample, this clone ranks as large. This sequence joins TRBV7-2 and TRBJ1-1, with unresolved D. CDR1 and CDR2 (germline): SGHTA, FQGNSA. The CDR3 sequence is 13 residues long. Trimming left V 4 bases short and J 3 bases short, with 9 bases between. As DNA, the CDR3 is TGTGCCAGCAGCTCTAGGTCCCACACTGAAGCTTTCTTT. It translates to CASSSRSHTEAFF.

The rearrangement uses TRBV29-1 and TRBJ2-5; D ambiguous. The germline CDR1 and CDR2 sequences are SQVTM and ANQGSEA. The V gene lost 7 bases and the J gene lost 1 base, with 16 bases spanning the gap. The CDR3 contains 14 residues. CDR3: CSAKVGFSQETQYF. DNA of the CDR3: TGCAGCGCGAAAGTAGGCTTCTCCCAAGAGACCCAGTACTTC.

The gene calls are TRBV25-1 and TRBJ2-7; D remains ambiguous. The ends were cut back, 0 bases at V and 3 bases at J, with 6 bases in the middle. The CDR3 length is 13 residues. The germline CDR1 and CDR2 sequences are MGHDK and SYGVNS. The CDR3 sequence: CASSEYNSYEQYF. CDR3 DNA: TGTGCCAGCAGTGAATACAACAGCTACGAGCAGTACTTC.

The chain recombines TRBV6-1 with TRBJ2-2, with TRBD1 as a possible D gene (5 bases). Germline V gives CDR1 MNHNS, CDR2 SASEGT. With 1 base removed from V and 2 bases from J, the gap between germline ends came to 5 bases. The CDR3 is 14 amino acids. The CDR3 bases are TGTGCCAGCAGTGAAGGGGGCAACACCGGGGAGCTGTTTTTT. Translating gives CASSEGGNTGELFF.

This rearrangement joins TRBV19 to TRBJ2-7; D possibly corresponds to TRBD1 (5 bases). Between the trimmed V and J ends, which lost 3 bases and 0 bases, there was a span of 12 bases. From germline, CDR1 is LNHDA and CDR2 SQIVND (reference sequence). The CDR3 is 15 residues long. In nucleotides, the CDR3 is TGTGCCAGTAGTATGGGGCAGCCGAGCTCCTACGAGCAGTACTTC. Translating gives CASSMGQPSSYEQYF.

The chain has TRBV11-3 and TRBJ1-2; no firm D call. Trimming removed 0 bases at V and 8 bases at J, with 13 bases between. Germline V gives CDR1 SGHNT, CDR2 YENEEA. This CDR3 comprises 14 residues. The CDR3 sequence: CASSLDRTRGGYTF. In DNA form, the CDR3 reads TGTGCCAGCAGCTTAGATCGGACCCGTGGAGGCTACACCTTC.